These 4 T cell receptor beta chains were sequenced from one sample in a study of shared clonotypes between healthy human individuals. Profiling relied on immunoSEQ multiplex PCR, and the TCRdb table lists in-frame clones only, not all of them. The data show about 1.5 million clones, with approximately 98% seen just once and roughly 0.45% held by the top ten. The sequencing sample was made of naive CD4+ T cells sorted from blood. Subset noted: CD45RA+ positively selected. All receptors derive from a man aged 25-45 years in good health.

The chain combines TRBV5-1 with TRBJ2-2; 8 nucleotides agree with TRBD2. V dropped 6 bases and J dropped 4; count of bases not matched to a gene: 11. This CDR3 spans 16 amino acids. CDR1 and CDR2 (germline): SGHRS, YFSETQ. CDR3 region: CASTARQRGSTGELFF. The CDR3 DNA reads TGCGCCAGCACCGCTCGCCAGCGGGGGAGCACCGGGGAGCTGTTTTTT.

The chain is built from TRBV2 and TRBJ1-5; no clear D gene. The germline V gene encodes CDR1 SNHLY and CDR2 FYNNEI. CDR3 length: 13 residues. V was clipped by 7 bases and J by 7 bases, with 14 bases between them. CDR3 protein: CASTAEVGQPQHF. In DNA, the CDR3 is TGTGCCAGCACAGCGGAGGTTGGGCAGCCCCAGCATTTT.

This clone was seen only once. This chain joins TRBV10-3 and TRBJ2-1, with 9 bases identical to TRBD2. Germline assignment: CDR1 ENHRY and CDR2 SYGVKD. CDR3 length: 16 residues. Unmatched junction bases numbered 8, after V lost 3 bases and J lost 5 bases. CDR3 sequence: CAISDRSLAGNNEQFF. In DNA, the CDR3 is TGTGCCATCAGTGACCGCAGCCTAGCGGGAAACAATGAGCAGTTCTTC.

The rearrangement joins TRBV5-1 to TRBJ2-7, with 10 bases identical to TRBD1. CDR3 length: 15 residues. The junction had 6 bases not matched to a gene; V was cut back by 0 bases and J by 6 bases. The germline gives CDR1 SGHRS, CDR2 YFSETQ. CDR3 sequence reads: CASSLDGGQGVEQYF. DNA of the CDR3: TGCGCCAGCAGCTTGGATGGTGGACAGGGGGTCGAGCAGTACTTC.